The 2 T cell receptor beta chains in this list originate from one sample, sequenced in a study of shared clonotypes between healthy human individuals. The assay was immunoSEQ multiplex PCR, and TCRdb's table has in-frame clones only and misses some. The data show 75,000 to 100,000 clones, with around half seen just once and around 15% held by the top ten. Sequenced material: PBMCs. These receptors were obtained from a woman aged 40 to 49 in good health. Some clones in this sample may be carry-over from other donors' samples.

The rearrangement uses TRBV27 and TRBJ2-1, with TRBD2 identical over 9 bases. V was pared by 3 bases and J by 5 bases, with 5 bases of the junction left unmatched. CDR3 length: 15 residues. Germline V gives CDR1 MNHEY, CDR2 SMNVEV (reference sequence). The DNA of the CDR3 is TGTGCCAGCAGTTTGATTAGCGGGAGCCACAATGAGCAGTTCTTC. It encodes CASSLISGSHNEQFF.

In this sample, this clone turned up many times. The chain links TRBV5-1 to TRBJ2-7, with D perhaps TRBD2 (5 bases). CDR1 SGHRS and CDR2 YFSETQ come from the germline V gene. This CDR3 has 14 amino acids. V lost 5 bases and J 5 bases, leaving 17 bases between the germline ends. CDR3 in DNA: TGCGCCAGCAGACGGTCGGGAAGTACCGACGAGCAGTACTTC. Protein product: CASRRSGSTDEQYF.